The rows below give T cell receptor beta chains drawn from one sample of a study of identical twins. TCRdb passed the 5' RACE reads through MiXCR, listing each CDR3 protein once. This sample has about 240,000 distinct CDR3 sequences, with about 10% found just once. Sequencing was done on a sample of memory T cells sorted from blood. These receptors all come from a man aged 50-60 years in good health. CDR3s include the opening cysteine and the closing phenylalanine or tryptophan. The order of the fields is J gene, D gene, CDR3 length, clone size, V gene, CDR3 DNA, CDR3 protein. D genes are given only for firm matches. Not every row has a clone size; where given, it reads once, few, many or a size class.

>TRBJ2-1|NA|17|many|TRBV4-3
TGCGCCAGCAGCCAAGATCCTAGGAACCCGGCCCTCAATGAGCAGTTCTTC
CASSQDPRNPALNEQFF
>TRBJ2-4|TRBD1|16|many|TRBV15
TGTGCCACCAGCAGAGACATAGGACAGGGGCAAAACATTCAGTACTTC
CATSRDIGQGQNIQYF
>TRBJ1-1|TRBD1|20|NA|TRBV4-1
TGCGCCAGCAGCCAAGAGTCGGGACAGACCGGGTTTTGGGGACGGACTGAAGCTTTCTTT
CASSQESGQTGFWGRTEAFF
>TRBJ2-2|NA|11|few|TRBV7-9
TGTGCACTCGGGAACACCGGGGAGCTGTTTTTT
CALGNTGELFF
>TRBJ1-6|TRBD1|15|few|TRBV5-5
TGTGCCAGCAGCTTGTTCAGGGGGCTTAATTCACCCCTCCACTTT
CASSLFRGLNSPLHF
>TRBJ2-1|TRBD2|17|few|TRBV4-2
TGTGCCAGCAGCCAAGAACGGGGACTAGCGAACTACAATGAGCAGTTCTTC
CASSQERGLANYNEQFF
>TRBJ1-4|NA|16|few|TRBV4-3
TGCGCCAGCAGCCAATCTTCGGGGAGGGTGGCTGAAAAACTGTTTTTT
CASSQSSGRVAEKLFF
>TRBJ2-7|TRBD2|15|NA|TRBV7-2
TGTGCCAGCAGCTCGGGGGGGTCCGGACGGTACGAGCAGTACTTC
CASSSGGSGRYEQYF
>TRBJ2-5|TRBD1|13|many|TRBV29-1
TGCAGCGTTGACCGTCAGGGGGAAGAGACCCAGTACTTC
CSVDRQGEETQYF
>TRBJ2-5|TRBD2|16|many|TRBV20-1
TGCAGTGCTACCGGCAACCGACTAGCGGACAGAGGGATCCAGTACTTC
CSATGNRLADRGIQYF
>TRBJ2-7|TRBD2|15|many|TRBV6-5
TGTGCCAGCAGTTACTCCACTGGCGCGGGGGGCGAGCAGTACTTC
CASSYSTGAGGEQYF
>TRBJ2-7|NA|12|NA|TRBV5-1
TGCGCCAGCAGCTCGACGGGGTGGGAGCAGTACTTC
CASSSTGWEQYF
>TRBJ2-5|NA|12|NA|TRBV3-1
TGTGCCAGCAGCCAACGGTGGGAGACCCAGTACTTC
CASSQRWETQYF
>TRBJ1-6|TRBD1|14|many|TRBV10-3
TGTGCCTCGAACCCGACAGGGAATAATTCACCCCTCCACTTT
CASNPTGNNSPLHF
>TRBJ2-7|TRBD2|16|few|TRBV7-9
TGTGCCAGCAGCACCATTTTAGCGGGATTCCCCTACGAGCAGTACTTC
CASSTILAGFPYEQYF
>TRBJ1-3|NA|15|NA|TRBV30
TGTGCCTGGAGTTGGCGGTACCAATCTGGAAACACCATATATTTT
CAWSWRYQSGNTIYF
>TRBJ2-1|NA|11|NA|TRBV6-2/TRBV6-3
TGTGCCAGCAGTTACTCGGCGGGCCAGTTCTTC
CASSYSAGQFF
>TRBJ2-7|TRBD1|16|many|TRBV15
TGTGCCACCAGCAGAGTTTTTCGGGACAGGAGTTACGAGCAGTACTTC
CATSRVFRDRSYEQYF
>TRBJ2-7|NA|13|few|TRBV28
TGTGCCAGCAGTTTAACGGAGAGCTACGAGCAGTACTTC
CASSLTESYEQYF
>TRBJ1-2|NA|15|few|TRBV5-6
TGTGCCAGCAGACCCCGAGTCACCGACTACTATGGCTACACCTTC
CASRPRVTDYYGYTF
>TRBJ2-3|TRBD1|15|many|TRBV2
TGTGCCAGCAAAACCGGGACAGGGGCTCAGTATACGCAGTATTTT
CASKTGTGAQYTQYF
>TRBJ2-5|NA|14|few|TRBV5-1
TGCGCCAGCAGGGGTAGGGAACTCCAAGAGACCCAGTACTTC
CASRGRELQETQYF
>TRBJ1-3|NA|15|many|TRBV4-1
TGCGCCAGCAGCCAAGGACTGATCTCTGGAAACACCATATATTTT
CASSQGLISGNTIYF
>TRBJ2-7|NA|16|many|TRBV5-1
TGCGCCAGCAGCTTGGAACAGTCCAGCGTCCCCGTCGAGCAGTACTTC
CASSLEQSSVPVEQYF
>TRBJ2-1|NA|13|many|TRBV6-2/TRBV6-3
TGTGCCAGCTTAAAGAGCTCCTACAATGAGCAGTTCTTC
CASLKSSYNEQFF
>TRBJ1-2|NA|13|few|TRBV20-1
TGCAGTGCTAGAGTAGGGACCGACTATGGCTACACCTTC
CSARVGTDYGYTF
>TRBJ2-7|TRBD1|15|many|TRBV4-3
TGCGCCAGCAGCCGGGACAGGGATCTCCACTACGAGCAGTACTTC
CASSRDRDLHYEQYF
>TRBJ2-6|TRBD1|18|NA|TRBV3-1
TGTGCCAGCAGCCAACTCCGGGACAGGGGGTCTGGGGCCAACGTCCTGACTTTC
CASSQLRDRGSGANVLTF
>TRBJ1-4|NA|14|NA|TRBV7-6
TGTGCCAGCAGCGCCGGGACTTTAGGGGAAAAACTGTTTTTT
CASSAGTLGEKLFF
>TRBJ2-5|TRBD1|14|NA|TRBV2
TGTGCCAGCAGAGACGGGACAGTCCAAGAGACCCAGTACTTC
CASRDGTVQETQYF
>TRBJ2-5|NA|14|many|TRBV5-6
TGTGCCAGCAGCGAACGGGGGTACCAAGAGACCCAGTACTTC
CASSERGYQETQYF
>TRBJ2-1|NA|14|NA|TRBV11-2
TGTGCCAGCAGCTTAAAGGCTGGGCCGTCTGAGCAGTTCTTC
CASSLKAGPSEQFF
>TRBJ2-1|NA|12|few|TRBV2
TGTGCCAGCAGTGACTACTACAATGAGCAGTTCTTC
CASSDYYNEQFF
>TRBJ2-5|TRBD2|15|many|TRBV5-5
TGTGCCAGCAGCTGGGGAGCGGGGGGAGGAGAGACCCAGTACTTC
CASSWGAGGGETQYF
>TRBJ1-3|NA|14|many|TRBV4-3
TGCGCCAGCAGCCAGGGGGCCGCTGGAAACACCATATATTTT
CASSQGAAGNTIYF
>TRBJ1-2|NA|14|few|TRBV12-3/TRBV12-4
TGTGCCAGCAGTTTGGCAGGGCTAAACTATGGCTACACCTTC
CASSLAGLNYGYTF
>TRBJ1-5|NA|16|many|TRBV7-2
TGTGCCAGCAGCTTAGAGAGGGGTTCCGGCAATCAGCCCCAGCATTTT
CASSLERGSGNQPQHF
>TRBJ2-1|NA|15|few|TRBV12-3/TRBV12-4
TGTGCCAGCAGTTTATTTATCGGCGGGAATAATGAGCAGTTCTTC
CASSLFIGGNNEQFF
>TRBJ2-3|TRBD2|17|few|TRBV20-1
TGCAGTGCTAGAGATATGAAGCGGGGGGGCCTGACGGATACGCAGTATTTT
CSARDMKRGGLTDTQYF
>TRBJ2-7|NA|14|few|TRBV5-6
TGTGCCAGCAGCCCCCGGGACGCGGCTTTTGGGCAGTACTTC
CASSPRDAAFGQYF
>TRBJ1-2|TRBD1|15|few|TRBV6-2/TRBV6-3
TGTGCCAGCAAAGACCCAGGGACAGGGTACTATGGCTACACCTTC
CASKDPGTGYYGYTF
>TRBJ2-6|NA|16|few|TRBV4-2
TGTGCCAGCGGCTCTGGGGGGGGCGTAGGGGCCAACGTCCTGACTTTC
CASGSGGGVGANVLTF
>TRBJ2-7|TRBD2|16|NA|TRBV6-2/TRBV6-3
TGTGCCAGCAGTTTCCCGGGCAGCGGGAGTTGGTACGAGCAGTACTTC
CASSFPGSGSWYEQYF
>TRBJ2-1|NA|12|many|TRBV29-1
TGCAGCGTTGAAGATCTTGGCGATGAGCAGTTCTTC
CSVEDLGDEQFF